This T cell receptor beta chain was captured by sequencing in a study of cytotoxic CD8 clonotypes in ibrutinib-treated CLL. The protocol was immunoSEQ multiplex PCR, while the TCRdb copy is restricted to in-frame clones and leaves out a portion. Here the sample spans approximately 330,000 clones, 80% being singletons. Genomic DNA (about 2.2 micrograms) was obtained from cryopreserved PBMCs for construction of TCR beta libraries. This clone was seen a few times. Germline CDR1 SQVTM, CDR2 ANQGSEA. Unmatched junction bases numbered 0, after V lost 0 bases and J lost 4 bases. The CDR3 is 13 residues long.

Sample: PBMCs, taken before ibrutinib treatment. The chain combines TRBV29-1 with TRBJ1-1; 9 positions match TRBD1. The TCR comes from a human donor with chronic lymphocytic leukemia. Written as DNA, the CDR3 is TGCAGCGTTGAAGAGACAGGGGGCACTGAAGCTTTCTTT. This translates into CSVEETGGTEAFF.